What follows are 7 T cell receptor beta chains derived from one specimen sequenced in a study of T cell responses to AZD1222 COVID-19 vaccine. Measured with immunoSEQ multiplex PCR; TCRdb has only the in-frame clones, and not every one. The sample includes approximately 130,000 clones, 75% to 95% seen only once; the top ten take 4% to 5%. The specimen was peripheral blood, collected 28 days after the second dose of the MenACWY control vaccine. All receptors derive from an adult who received the MenACWY meningococcal vaccine as a control.

Written as DNA, the CDR3 is TGTGCCAGCTCACCAGAGGGGGCGACCGGGGAGCTGTTTTTT. It translates to CASSPEGATGELFF. The genes are TRBV18 and TRBJ2-2, with 7 nucleotides matching TRBD1. CDR3 size: 14 residues. Trimming took 2 bases from V and 5 from J; bases not matched to a gene: 2. Germline CDR1 reads KGHSH; CDR2 reads LQKENI.

The genes are TRBV18 and TRBJ2-7; 7 nucleotides match TRBD1. The ends lost 2 bases at V and 3 bases at J; junction bases unmatched: 10. Germline V lookup: CDR1 KGHSH, CDR2 LQKENI. CDR3 size: 16 residues. CDR3 DNA sequence: TGTGCCAGCTCACCATGGGAACTGACAGGGCGCTACGAGCAGTACTTC. This translates into CASSPWELTGRYEQYF.

This clone was found once. The chain links TRBV3-1 (or the pseudogene TRBV3-2) to TRBJ1-2; D is uncertain. CDR1 and CDR2 from the germline V gene are LGHDT and YNNKEL (reference sequence). The V and J ends lost 8 bases and 2 bases respectively, with 12 bases between them. The length of the CDR3 is 13 residues. The chain's CDR3 is CASAEEPNYGYTF. CDR3 in DNA: TGTGCCAGCGCTGAGGAGCCAAACTATGGCTACACCTTC.

The count of this clone is one. The J gene is TRBJ2-3, the V gene TRBV6-2 or TRBV6-3, with unresolved D. V lost 4 bases and J 0 bases, leaving 8 bases between the germline ends. CDR1 MNHEY and CDR2 SVGEGT come from the germline V gene. This CDR3 is built from 14 residues. CDR3 in DNA: TGTGCCAGCAGTTCCGGCCTAAGCACAGATACGCAGTATTTT. Its translation is CASSSGLSTDTQYF.

This rearrangement joins TRBV5-8 to TRBJ2-5; no definite D call. V lost 4 bases and J lost 5, with 15 bases in between. The CDR3 is 14 amino acids. Per germline, CDR1 SGHTS and CDR2 YDEGEE. CDR3 amino acids: CASSRFQAFETQYF. CDR3 coding DNA: TGTGCCAGCAGCCGATTTCAGGCTTTTGAGACCCAGTACTTC.

J is TRBJ1-5 and V is TRBV2; D is uncertain. From germline, CDR1 is SNHLY and CDR2 FYNNEI. There are 15 residues in the CDR3. Trimming shortened V by 2 bases and J by 0 bases, and 8 bases separated the two germline ends. The DNA of the CDR3 is TGTGCCAGCAGTGAATGGCAGTCTAGCAATCAGCCCCAGCATTTT. It yields the protein CASSEWQSSNQPQHF.

V is TRBV18 and J is TRBJ2-5, with D unresolved. Per the germline V gene, CDR1 is KGHSH and CDR2 is LQKENI. This CDR3 has 14 amino acids. Trimming cost V 6 bases and J 2 bases, with 13 bases left between them. The CDR3 here is CASSPGLGQETQYF. In DNA, the CDR3 is TGTGCCAGCTCCCCCGGATTAGGGCAAGAGACCCAGTACTTC.